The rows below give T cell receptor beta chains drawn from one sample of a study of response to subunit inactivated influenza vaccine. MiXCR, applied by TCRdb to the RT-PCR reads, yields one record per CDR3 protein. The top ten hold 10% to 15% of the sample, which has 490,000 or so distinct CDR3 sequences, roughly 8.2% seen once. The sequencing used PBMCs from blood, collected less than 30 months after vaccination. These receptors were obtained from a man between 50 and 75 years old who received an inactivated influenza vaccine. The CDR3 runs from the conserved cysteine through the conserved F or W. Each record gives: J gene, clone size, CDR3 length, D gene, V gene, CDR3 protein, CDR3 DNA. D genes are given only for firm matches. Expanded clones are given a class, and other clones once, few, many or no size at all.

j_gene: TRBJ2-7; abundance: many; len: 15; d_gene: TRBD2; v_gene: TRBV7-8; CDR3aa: CASSSGLVRSYEQYF; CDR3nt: TGTGCCAGCAGCTCCGGACTAGTGCGGTCCTACGAGCAGTACTTC
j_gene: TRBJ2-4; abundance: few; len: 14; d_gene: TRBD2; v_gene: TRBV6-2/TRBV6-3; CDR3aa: CASSSAGTRDIQYF; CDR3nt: TGTGCCAGCAGTTCCGCCGGGACTAGGGACATTCAGTACTTC
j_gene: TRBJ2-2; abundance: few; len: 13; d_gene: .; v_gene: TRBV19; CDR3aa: CATKNKNTGELFF; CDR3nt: TGTGCCACCAAAAATAAGAACACCGGGGAGCTGTTTTTT
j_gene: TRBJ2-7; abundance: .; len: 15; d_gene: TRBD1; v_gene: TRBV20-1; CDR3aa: CSGRRGQGLSYEQYF; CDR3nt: TGCAGTGGACGGCGGGGACAGGGATTATCCTACGAGCAGTACTTC
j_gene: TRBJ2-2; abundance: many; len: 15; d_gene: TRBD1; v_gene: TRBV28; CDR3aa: CASGGQGGGTGELFF; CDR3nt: TGTGCCAGCGGGGGACAGGGAGGAGGCACCGGGGAGCTGTTTTTT
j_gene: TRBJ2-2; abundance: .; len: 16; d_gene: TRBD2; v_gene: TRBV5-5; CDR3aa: CASSPLGGDGAGELFF; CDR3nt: TGTGCCAGCAGCCCCCTTGGGGGGGACGGGGCCGGGGAGCTGTTTTTT
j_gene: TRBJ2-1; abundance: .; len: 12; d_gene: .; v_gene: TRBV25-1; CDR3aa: CASSGGGKGQFF; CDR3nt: TGTGCCAGCAGTGGGGGGGGCAAGGGGCAGTTCTTC
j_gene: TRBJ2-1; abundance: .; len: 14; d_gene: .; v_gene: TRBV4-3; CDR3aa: CASSQDQGRNEQFF; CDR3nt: TGCGCCAGCAGCCAAGATCAGGGGCGCAATGAGCAGTTCTTC
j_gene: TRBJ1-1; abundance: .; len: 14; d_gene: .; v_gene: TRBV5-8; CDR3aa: CASSLAGWGTEAFF; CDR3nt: TGTGCCAGCAGCTTGGCCGGTTGGGGGACTGAAGCTTTCTTT
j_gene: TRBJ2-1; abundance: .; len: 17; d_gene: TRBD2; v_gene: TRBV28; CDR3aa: CASSLLVRAGGRNEQFF; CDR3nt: TGTGCCAGCAGTTTACTCGTCCGAGCGGGGGGGCGCAATGAGCAGTTCTTC
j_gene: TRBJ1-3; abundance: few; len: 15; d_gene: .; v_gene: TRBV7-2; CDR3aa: CASSLSSGGRNTIYF; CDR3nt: TGTGCCAGCAGCTTATCCTCTGGGGGGAGGAACACCATATATTTT
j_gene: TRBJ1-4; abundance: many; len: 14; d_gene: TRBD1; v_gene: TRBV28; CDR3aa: CASSVTGGWKKLFF; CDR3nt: TGTGCCAGCAGTGTCACAGGGGGGTGGAAAAAACTGTTTTTT
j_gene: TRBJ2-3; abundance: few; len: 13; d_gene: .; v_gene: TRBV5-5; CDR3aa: CASSPMVTDTQYF; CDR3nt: TGTGCCAGCAGCCCCATGGTCACAGATACGCAGTATTTT
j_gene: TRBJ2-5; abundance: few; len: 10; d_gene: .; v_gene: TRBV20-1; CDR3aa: CSAKSETQYF; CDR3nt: TGCAGTGCTAAAAGTGAGACCCAGTACTTC
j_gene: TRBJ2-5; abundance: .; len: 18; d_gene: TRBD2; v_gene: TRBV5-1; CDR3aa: CASSLGRTSGSGEETQYF; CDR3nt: TGCGCCAGCAGCTTGGGGCGGACTAGCGGGAGTGGAGAAGAGACCCAGTACTTC
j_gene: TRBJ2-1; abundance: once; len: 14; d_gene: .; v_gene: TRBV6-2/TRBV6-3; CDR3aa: CASSYYSSDHEQFF; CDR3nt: TGTGCCAGCAGTTACTACTCATCGGATCATGAGCAGTTCTTC
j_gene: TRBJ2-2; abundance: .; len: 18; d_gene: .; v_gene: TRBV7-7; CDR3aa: CASSLVRLGDTNTGELFF; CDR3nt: TGTGCCAGCAGCTTAGTCCGGCTCGGGGATACGAACACCGGGGAGCTGTTTTTT
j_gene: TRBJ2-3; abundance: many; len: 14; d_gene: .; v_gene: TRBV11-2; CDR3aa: CASSLTSSTDTQYF; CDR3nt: TGTGCCAGCTCTCTAACGTCTAGCACAGATACGCAGTATTTT
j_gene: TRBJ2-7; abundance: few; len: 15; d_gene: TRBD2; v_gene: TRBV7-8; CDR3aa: CASRLAGRGDYEQYF; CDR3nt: TGTGCCAGCCGACTAGCGGGTAGGGGGGACTACGAGCAGTACTTC
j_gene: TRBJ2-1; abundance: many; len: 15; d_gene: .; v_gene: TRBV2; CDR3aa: CASSGDPPRGNEQFF; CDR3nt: TGTGCCAGCAGTGGGGACCCGCCTCGGGGCAATGAGCAGTTCTTC
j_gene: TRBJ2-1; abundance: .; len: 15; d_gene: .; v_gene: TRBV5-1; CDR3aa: CASSLEPRGYNEQFF; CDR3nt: TGCGCCAGCAGCTTGGAGCCGCGGGGCTACAATGAGCAGTTCTTC
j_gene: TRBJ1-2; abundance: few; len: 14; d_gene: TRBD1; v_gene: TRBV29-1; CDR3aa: CSPNRGPPNYGYTF; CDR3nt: TGCAGCCCCAACAGGGGTCCTCCTAACTATGGCTACACCTTC